This T cell receptor (beta chain) was sequenced in a study of T cell repertoires in cytomegalovirus infection. Broader study findings: Ex vivo responses were dominated by HLA-C-restricted CMV-specific TCR beta clonotypes.

TCRdb redid the calling of the reads with MiXCR, one entry per CDR3 protein. The sample includes approximately 180,000 distinct CDR3 sequences, roughly 9% seen only once; the top ten take about 4.6%. Ten or more counts support this clonotype. Its target is unknown. This receptor was obtained from a human donor in good health (CMV status not recorded). Some clones in this sample may be carry-over from other donors' samples. The specimen sequenced was PBMCs.

The DNA for the CDR3 is TGTGCCAGCAGCTCTAGGGGGACAGGGGCTCCGGATGAGCAGTTCTTC. Its translation is CASSSRGTGAPDEQFF. The chain combines TRBV3-1 with TRBJ2-1, with 10 nucleotides matching TRBD1. Looked up from germline, CDR1 is LGHDT and CDR2 is YNNKEL (reference sequence). CDR3 size: 16 residues. After removal of 5 bases from V and 8 bases from J, the junction contained 12 bases not matched to a gene.